This T cell receptor (beta chain) was identified in a study of PD-L1 blockade in urothelial cancer. Time point denoted: peripheral blood 6 weeks after treatment start. Using immunoSEQ multiplex PCR, the repertoire was profiled, and TCRdb retains in-frame clones only, with some absent. The data hold under 85,000 clones, with roughly 90% observed a single time. The CDR3 has 14 amino acids. V was pared by 6 bases and J by 9 bases, with 13 bases of the junction left unmatched. CDR1 is SNHLY, CDR2 FYNNEI, per germline. The clonotype comes from a woman of 80 years or more with urothelial cancer. The chain couples TRBV2 to TRBJ2-5; the match to TRBD1 covers 7 bases. This specimen consisted of PBMCs, obtained around atezolizumab (anti-PD-L1) treatment. The CDR3 DNA sequence: TGTGCCAGCAGGATTTTTGACAGGGCGGTGGCCCAGTACTTC. This encodes CASRIFDRAVAQYF.